This is a list of T cell receptor beta chains from one sample in a study of blood T cell repertoires in COVID-19. The method was immunoSEQ multiplex PCR; TCRdb's version includes in-frame clones alone and lacks a portion of them. The sample carries 60,000 to 65,000 clones, about two thirds recorded once. The material sequenced was peripheral blood. These TCRs come from a woman in her 70s with COVID-19, enrolled during active disease. Each CDR3 is given with its conserved first and last residue. The order of the fields is V gene, J gene, D gene, clone size, CDR3 DNA, CDR3 protein. A D gene is named only where the DNA matches it firmly. Not all rows give a size; the values are once, few, many and, for expanded clones, a class.

V: TRBV6-2/TRBV6-3
J: TRBJ1-1
D: TRBD1
size: few
DNA: TGTGCCAGCAGCGACAGGGGAGGTGAAGCTTTCTTT
CDR3: CASSDRGGEAFF

V: TRBV13
J: TRBJ2-3
D: TRBD1
size: -
DNA: TGTGCCAGCAGCTTAGGGGACAGGGGAAACACAGATACGCAGTATTTT
CDR3: CASSLGDRGNTDTQYF

V: TRBV6-5
J: TRBJ2-2
D: -
size: -
DNA: TGTGCCAGCAGACAAGGGCGGGAAACAGGGGAGCTGTTTTTT
CDR3: CASRQGRETGELFF

V: TRBV19
J: TRBJ1-6
D: TRBD1
size: large
DNA: TGTGCCAGTAGTACAGGGGGAAGTAATTCACCCCTCCACTTT
CDR3: CASSTGGSNSPLHF

V: TRBV11-2
J: TRBJ1-2
D: -
size: -
DNA: TGTGCCAGCAGCTTAGCCCAAACTAACTATGGCTACACCTTC
CDR3: CASSLAQTNYGYTF

V: TRBV7-3
J: TRBJ2-3
D: TRBD2
size: once
DNA: TGTGCCAGCAGCCAGGGGACTAGCGGGAGCTCAGATACGCAGTATTTT
CDR3: CASSQGTSGSSDTQYF

V: TRBV7-2
J: TRBJ1-3
D: -
size: -
DNA: TGTGCCAGCAGCTTAGAACCCGGACTCCCCTCTGGAAACACCATATATTTT
CDR3: CASSLEPGLPSGNTIYF

V: TRBV9
J: TRBJ1-3
D: -
size: many
DNA: TGTGCCAGCAGCGCAGCCCCCTCCCGCAGGTCTGGAAACACCATATATTTT
CDR3: CASSAAPSRRSGNTIYF

V: TRBV7-6
J: TRBJ1-4
D: -
size: few
DNA: TGTGCCAGCAGCCTACGGGGGGCAACTAATGAAAAACTGTTTTTT
CDR3: CASSLRGATNEKLFF

V: TRBV11-1
J: TRBJ2-3
D: TRBD2
size: -
DNA: TGTGCCAGCACCCCCAGCGGGGCTAGCACAGATACGCAGTATTTT
CDR3: CASTPSGASTDTQYF

V: TRBV28
J: TRBJ1-6
D: TRBD1
size: -
DNA: TGTGCCAGCAAATTCGGACAGGGGAATTCACCCCTCCACTTT
CDR3: CASKFGQGNSPLHF

V: TRBV7-9
J: TRBJ2-2
D: -
size: -
DNA: TGTGCCAGCAGCTCAGACACCGCGGGGACCGGGGAGCTGTTTTTT
CDR3: CASSSDTAGTGELFF

V: TRBV5-4
J: TRBJ2-1
D: TRBD2
size: once
DNA: TGTGCCAGCAGCTTGGGGGAGGGGTTGGATGAGCAGTTCTTC
CDR3: CASSLGEGLDEQFF

V: TRBV4-1
J: TRBJ1-2
D: -
size: -
DNA: TGCGCCAGCAGCCAAGTCCGTGGCCCGGGAACCACGGATGGCTACACCTTC
CDR3: CASSQVRGPGTTDGYTF

V: TRBV27
J: TRBJ2-2
D: -
size: -
DNA: TGTGCCAGCAGTTTATACCCTAGCAGAACCGGGGAGCTGTTTTTT
CDR3: CASSLYPSRTGELFF

V: TRBV28
J: TRBJ2-3
D: TRBD2
size: once
DNA: TGTGCCAGCCGCGGGGGGAGCACAGATACGCAGTATTTT
CDR3: CASRGGSTDTQYF

V: TRBV3-1/TRBV3-2
J: TRBJ1-4
D: -
size: -
DNA: TGTGCCAGCAGCCAACCCGGGACATCAACTAATGAAAAACTGTTTTTT
CDR3: CASSQPGTSTNEKLFF

V: TRBV19
J: TRBJ2-7
D: -
size: -
DNA: TGTGCCAGTAGTGCCGGGATAGGCGAGCAGTACTTC
CDR3: CASSAGIGEQYF

V: TRBV9
J: TRBJ2-2
D: TRBD2
size: -
DNA: TGTGCCAGCAGCCGGGGGACTAGCGGCGGGGAGCTGTTTTTT
CDR3: CASSRGTSGGELFF

V: TRBV10-3
J: TRBJ1-1
D: -
size: -
DNA: TGTGCCATCAGTGAGCAACAGGGTCGGGGGGGTGGAAGCACTGAAGCTTTCTTT
CDR3: CAISEQQGRGGGSTEAFF

V: TRBV5-6
J: TRBJ1-6
D: -
size: once
DNA: TGTGCCAGCAGCTTGAGAGACTGGGGGCTTTCACCCCTCCACTTT
CDR3: CASSLRDWGLSPLHF

V: TRBV5-1
J: TRBJ2-5
D: TRBD2
size: -
DNA: TGCGCCAGCAGCTTCTCTAGCGGGGGGGCTCGGGAGACCCAGTACTTC
CDR3: CASSFSSGGARETQYF

V: TRBV5-1
J: TRBJ2-2
D: -
size: -
DNA: TGCGCCAGCAGCTCGACAGGTTTGAACACCGGGGAGCTGTTTTTT
CDR3: CASSSTGLNTGELFF

V: TRBV19
J: TRBJ1-3
D: TRBD1
size: once
DNA: TGTGCCAGTAGTATGGCAGGGGGCGAAAACACCATATATTTT
CDR3: CASSMAGGENTIYF

V: TRBV14
J: TRBJ2-4
D: TRBD1
size: -
DNA: TGTGCCAGCAGCCGGGGACAGGCTGCCTTTCTAGCCAAAAACATTCAGTACTTC
CDR3: CASSRGQAAFLAKNIQYF

V: TRBV7-3
J: TRBJ2-1
D: TRBD2
size: -
DNA: TGTGCCAGCAGCCCGGGAGCGGGGCTTGGTGAGCAGTTCTTC
CDR3: CASSPGAGLGEQFF

V: TRBV4-1
J: TRBJ2-7
D: TRBD1
size: -
DNA: TGCGCCAGCAGCGGAAGGGACAGGGGGCTCTCCTACGAGCAGTACTTC
CDR3: CASSGRDRGLSYEQYF

V: TRBV13
J: TRBJ1-1
D: -
size: -
DNA: TGTGCCAGCAGCTGGAGGACGAGAGAAGCTTTCTTT
CDR3: CASSWRTREAFF

V: TRBV5-5
J: TRBJ2-1
D: -
size: -
DNA: TGTGCCAGCAGCCAAGAAGAGAACAGGGTTATCTACAATGAGCAGTTCTTC
CDR3: CASSQEENRVIYNEQFF

V: TRBV6-5
J: TRBJ1-5
D: -
size: -
DNA: TGTGCCAGCACCAGACAGCTAAATCAGCCCCAGCATTTT
CDR3: CASTRQLNQPQHF

V: TRBV7-2
J: TRBJ1-2
D: -
size: -
DNA: TGTGCCAGCACGAGGGACACCCACTATGGCTACACCTTC
CDR3: CASTRDTHYGYTF

V: TRBV27
J: TRBJ1-2
D: TRBD1
size: -
DNA: TGTGCCAGCAGTTTATTGGCAGGGGGCAACTATGGCTACACCTTC
CDR3: CASSLLAGGNYGYTF

V: TRBV6-5
J: TRBJ2-3
D: -
size: -
DNA: TGTGCCAGTTCCAGCGTTGGGTATACGCAGTATTTT
CDR3: CASSSVGYTQYF

V: TRBV14
J: TRBJ1-4
D: TRBD1
size: few
DNA: TGTGCCAGCAGCCAAGCGGGACAGGGGGCTGAAAAACTGTTTTTT
CDR3: CASSQAGQGAEKLFF

V: TRBV6-2/TRBV6-3
J: TRBJ2-3
D: TRBD1
size: once
DNA: TGTGCCAGCAGCCGGGAGAGGGACAGGTTCACAGATACGCAGTATTTT
CDR3: CASSRERDRFTDTQYF

V: TRBV4-2
J: TRBJ1-2
D: -
size: -
DNA: TGTGCCAGCAGCCAAGAATGGACTTCAGCTAACTATGGCTACACCTTC
CDR3: CASSQEWTSANYGYTF

V: TRBV27
J: TRBJ1-5
D: TRBD1
size: -
DNA: TGTGCCAGTCGACAGGGACCCTTAAGCAATCAGCCCCAGCATTTT
CDR3: CASRQGPLSNQPQHF

V: TRBV11-2
J: TRBJ2-1
D: -
size: -
DNA: TGTGCCAGCAGCTTAGCGGTTTGGGGGGATGGCGATGAGCAGTTCTTC
CDR3: CASSLAVWGDGDEQFF

V: TRBV15
J: TRBJ1-2
D: TRBD1
size: -
DNA: TGTGCCACCAGCAGGATGGACAGGGGAGGCTACACCTTC
CDR3: CATSRMDRGGYTF

V: TRBV5-1
J: TRBJ1-1
D: -
size: -
DNA: TGCGCCAGCAGCTCTTTCGGACAGCCAGAAGCTTTCTTT
CDR3: CASSSFGQPEAFF

V: TRBV12-3/TRBV12-4
J: TRBJ1-3
D: TRBD1
size: -
DNA: TGTGCCAGCAGAAGACAGGGTCAAAACACCATATATTTT
CDR3: CASRRQGQNTIYF

V: TRBV18
J: TRBJ2-1
D: -
size: -
DNA: TGTGCCAGCTCACCACCTATGGGGGGAGGCTACAATGAGCAGTTCTTC
CDR3: CASSPPMGGGYNEQFF

V: TRBV5-4
J: TRBJ1-3
D: TRBD1
size: -
DNA: TGTGCCAGCAGCTTGGCAGGGGGCGCAGACACCATATATTTT
CDR3: CASSLAGGADTIYF

V: TRBV6-1
J: TRBJ1-2
D: TRBD1
size: -
DNA: TGTGCCAGCAGTGACAGGGGGCGCGGAGGCTACACCTTC
CDR3: CASSDRGRGGYTF

V: TRBV9
J: TRBJ2-1
D: -
size: -
DNA: TGTGCCAGCAGCGGATCCAGGGGTTACAATGAGCAGTTCTTC
CDR3: CASSGSRGYNEQFF

V: TRBV4-1
J: TRBJ1-4
D: -
size: -
DNA: TGCGCCAGCAGCCCGAGGGAGGCAGGAGAAAAACTGTTTTTT
CDR3: CASSPREAGEKLFF